The subject of this entry is one TCR beta chain. Its antigen is unidentified. These data are taken from a study of somatic mutations in cytotoxic T cells in rheumatoid arthritis. Whole-study results and caveats: The slight TRBV07 underrepresentation in rheumatoid arthritis patients received no adjustment for multiple comparisons. It was found that CD8+ T-cell clonality in rheumatoid arthritis patients did not differ significantly from that in age-matched healthy controls.

Sequenced by immunoSEQ multiplex PCR; TCRdb stores in-frame clones only, minus some. Among about 19,000 clones listed, 85% were seen once. CDR1 and CDR2 from the germline V gene are LNHDA and SQIVND (reference sequence). V lost 1 base, J lost 1 base, and 13 bases lay in between. The CDR3 runs to 16 residues. The chain joins TRBV19 to TRBJ2-5, with D possibly matching TRBD1 (5 bases). Material: CD8+ T cells sorted from blood. The sequence was collected from a middle-aged woman with rheumatoid arthritis. CDR3 nucleotide sequence: TGTGCCAGTAGTATAGGAATCCCAGGGCTCCAAGAGACCCAGTACTTC. It specifies CASSIGIPGLQETQYF.